This T cell receptor (beta chain) was captured by sequencing in a study of blood T cell repertoires in COVID-19. Turning to the study itself: Collection of acute and convalescent COVID-19 samples took place in the United States, Italy and Spain.

Authors' data handling: By means of reference gene primer amplification, nucleated cell counts were estimated. The assay was immunoSEQ multiplex PCR, and TCRdb's table has in-frame clones only and misses some. V, J and clone size are those of that table, while D and trimming were read from the DNA. The profile shows 35,000 to 40,000 clones, 70% to 90% of them singletons. There are 15 residues in the CDR3. Germline V gene sequence: CDR1 SGHTA, CDR2 FQGTGA. V dropped 5 bases and J dropped 0; count of bases not matched to a gene: 5. The chain is built from TRBV7-3 and TRBJ1-2; 8 bases match TRBD1. The TCR was taken from a man aged 65-85 years with acute or convalescent COVID-19. Sequencing used peripheral blood. CDR3: CASSLDRETNYGYTF. The CDR3 DNA reads TGTGCCAGCAGCCTGGACAGGGAAACTAACTATGGCTACACCTTC.